Below, 25 T cell receptor beta chains from the same sample are listed, as sequenced in a study of blood T cell repertoires in COVID-19. Repertoires were generated with immunoSEQ multiplex PCR, while TCRdb's copy carries only in-frame clones and drops some. The profile shows approximately 76,000 clones, 90% to 95% of them singletons. The specimen was peripheral blood. The receptors derive from a human donor in a cohort sampled during active COVID-19.

The count of this clone is one. V is TRBV27 and J is TRBJ2-7, with TRBD1 as a possible D gene (5 bases). CDR1 and CDR2 from the germline V gene are MNHEY and SMNVEV (reference sequence). Trimming left V 2 bases short and J 2 bases short, with 7 bases between. The CDR3 covers 13 residues. The CDR3 region is CASSLRQTYEQYF. Here the CDR3 DNA reads TGTGCCAGCAGTTTACGACAGACCTACGAGCAGTACTTC.

The rearrangement uses TRBV25-1 and TRBJ1-2; 10 nucleotides line up with TRBD1. V shed 6 bases, J shed 5 bases, and the junction held 6 bases outside the gene matches. The length of the CDR3 is 14 residues. Germline loops: CDR1 MGHDK, CDR2 SYGVNS. CDR3 sequence reads: CASSRDRGIYGYTF. The CDR3 nucleotides read TGTGCCAGCAGCCGGGACAGGGGAATTTATGGCTACACCTTC.

The genes are TRBV9 and TRBJ1-6, with D uncertain. CDR1 SGDLS and CDR2 YYNGEE come from the germline V gene. The CDR3 runs 14 residues. Trimming cost V 2 bases and J 9 bases, with 12 bases left between them. This chain's CDR3 is CASSVEAKGSPLHF. For the CDR3, the DNA is TGTGCCAGCAGCGTGGAGGCAAAGGGTTCACCCCTCCACTTT.

The chain has TRBV6-6 and TRBJ2-7, with 10 bases that match TRBD1. After removal of 8 bases from V and 4 bases from J, the junction contained 11 bases not matched to a gene. This CDR3 spans 15 amino acids. Per germline, CDR1 MNHNY and CDR2 SVGAGI (reference sequence). CDR3 DNA: TGTGCCAGCCCCCAGCCGGGACAGGGGATGTACGAGCAGTACTTC. As protein: CASPQPGQGMYEQYF.

This clone was detected once. The chain is built from TRBV7-2 and TRBJ2-7, with D perhaps TRBD2 (5 bases). The CDR3 length is 13 residues. Per the germline V gene, CDR1 is SGHTA and CDR2 is FQGNSA. V was pared by 4 bases and J by 4 bases, with 11 bases between. This CDR3 reads CASSSAEGYEQYF. The CDR3 bases are TGTGCCAGCAGCTCCGCTGAGGGATACGAGCAGTACTTC.

The rearrangement joins TRBV7-6 to TRBJ2-7; tentatively, D is TRBD1 (6 bases). CDR3 size: 15 residues. The germline CDR1 and CDR2 sequences are SGHVS and FNYEAQ. The V gene lost 2 bases and the J gene lost 7 bases, with 18 bases spanning the gap. CDR3 region: CASSLFLSGAGEQYF. As DNA, the CDR3 is TGTGCCAGCAGCTTATTCCTATCAGGGGCAGGGGAGCAGTACTTC.

The chain recombines TRBV13 with TRBJ2-7, with D possibly matching TRBD1 (5 bases). V was pared by 8 bases and J by 3 bases, with 14 bases between. CDR1 is PRHDT and CDR2 is FYEKMQ in the germline V gene (reference sequence). The CDR3 runs 13 residues. The CDR3: CASGSWTNYEQYF. CDR3 DNA: TGTGCCAGCGGGTCCTGGACAAACTACGAGCAGTACTTC.

This rearrangement joins TRBV9 to TRBJ2-1; TRBD2 matches at 10 bases. There are 16 residues in the CDR3. With V trimmed by 0 bases and J by 9 bases, 9 bases remained unmatched. CDR1 and CDR2 (germline): SGDLS, YYNGEE. CDR3 sequence (DNA): TGTGCCAGCAGCGTAGGGGTAGCGGGGGGTAGGGGTGAGCAGTTCTTC. Translation gives CASSVGVAGGRGEQFF.

The chain uses TRBV6-2 or TRBV6-3 and TRBJ2-5, with TRBD1 matching 9 bases. V shed 6 bases and J 2 bases; nucleotides not matched to a gene: 7. The CDR3 contains 15 residues. Looked up from germline, CDR1 is MNHEY and CDR2 is SVGEGT. CDR3 sequence: CASSRDRVSQETQYF. The CDR3 DNA sequence: TGTGCCAGCAGCCGGGACAGGGTATCGCAAGAGACCCAGTACTTC.

The chain uses TRBV6-2 or TRBV6-3 and TRBJ2-7; TRBD2 matches 9 bases. This CDR3 is 14 amino acids long. V lost 5 bases, J lost 0 bases, and 2 bases stayed unmatched. Germline assignment: CDR1 MNHEY and CDR2 SVGEGT. The CDR3 sequence is CASSKRGDSYEQYF. CDR3 bases: TGTGCCAGCAGTAAGCGGGGGGACTCCTACGAGCAGTACTTC.

This clone occurred once. J is TRBJ1-2 and V is TRBV11-2; 9 bases agree with TRBD1. Germline CDR1 reads SGHAT; CDR2 reads FQNNGV. This CDR3 is built from 15 residues. The V and J ends lost 4 bases and 6 bases, in that order; junction bases with no gene match: 9. The CDR3 region has the DNA TGTGCCAGCAGCTCGCCCCGGGACAGGGCAAATGGCTACACCTTC. Encoded protein: CASSSPRDRANGYTF.

The rearrangement uses TRBV19 and TRBJ2-7; 9 positions agree with TRBD2. CDR3 length equals 17 residues. Germline lookup yields CDR1 LNHDA and CDR2 SQIVND (reference sequence). V lost 5 bases and J lost 4; bases outside the gene matches: 15. The CDR3 here is CASSPRTSDYGSYEQYF. DNA of the CDR3: TGTGCCAGTAGTCCGCGGACTAGCGACTATGGATCTTACGAGCAGTACTTC. Full variable domain (rest looked up from reference TRBV19 and TRBJ2-7): DGGITQSPKYLFRKEGQNVTLSCEQNLNHDAMYWYRQDPGQGLRLIYYSQIVNDFQKGDIAEGYSVSREKKESFPLTVTSAQKNPTAFYLCASSPRTSDYGSYEQYFGPGTRLTVT.

This chain uses TRBV5-6 with TRBJ2-7, with 8 nucleotides matching TRBD1. The CDR3 covers 14 residues. V shed 0 bases, J shed 4 bases, and the junction held 3 bases outside the gene matches. Looked up from germline, CDR1 is SGHDT and CDR2 is YYEEEE. Written as DNA, the CDR3 is TGTGCCAGCAGCTTGGTAGGACAGGGATACGAGCAGTACTTC. Translated: CASSLVGQGYEQYF.

The rearrangement joins TRBV10-2 to TRBJ1-2; D ambiguous. The CDR3 loop spans 14 amino acids. V gave up 7 bases and J gave up 3 bases, with 15 bases separating them. Germline CDR1 WSHSY, CDR2 SAAADI. The CDR3 sequence is CASTPASRDYGYTF. The CDR3 coding sequence is TGCGCCAGCACTCCGGCCTCACGGGACTATGGCTACACCTTC.

This clone was seen just once. CDR3 bases: TGTGCCACCAGTGATGGACAGGGGCGTGATGAGCAGTTCTTC. As protein: CATSDGQGRDEQFF. V is TRBV24-1 and J is TRBJ2-1; 9 bases fit TRBD1. There are 14 residues in the CDR3. V dropped 3 bases and J dropped 8; count of bases not matched to a gene: 4. Germline V lookup: CDR1 KGHDR, CDR2 SFDVKD.

The V call is TRBV9, the J call TRBJ1-2, with a possible D match to TRBD1 (5 bases). Trimming left V 1 base short and J 3 bases short, with 10 bases between. Germline CDR1 is SGDLS and CDR2 is YYNGEE. This CDR3 is built from 14 residues. CDR3 nucleotides: TGTGCCAGCAGCGTACGAGGAGGGGACTATGGCTACACCTTC. It is translated as CASSVRGGDYGYTF.

The J gene is TRBJ1-6, the V gene TRBV6-5; tentative D call: TRBD1 (6 bases). Germline V gene lookup returns CDR1 MNHEY and CDR2 SVGAGI. Trimming took off 10 bases at V and 8 bases at J, with 12 bases between the two ends. The CDR3 has 12 residues. CDR3 in amino acids: CATQGLDSPLHF. As DNA, the CDR3 is TGTGCCACCCAGGGGTTGGATTCACCCCTCCACTTT.

The chain is built from TRBV9 and TRBJ1-4, with 9 bases lining up with TRBD1. Germline V gene sequence: CDR1 SGDLS, CDR2 YYNGEE. J was trimmed by 6 bases and V by 0 bases; bases with no gene match: 6. The CDR3 consists of 16 residues. CDR3 loop: CASSVAVGQGYEKLFF. As DNA, the CDR3 is TGTGCCAGCAGCGTAGCTGTCGGACAGGGGTATGAAAAACTGTTTTTT.

The CDR3 coding sequence is TGCGCCAGCATTAACAGGGGGCTCACTGAAGCTTTCTTT. Translated: CASINRGLTEAFF. The V call is TRBV4-1, the J call TRBJ1-1, with TRBD1 identical over 9 bases. Trimming at V came to 7 bases and at J to 4 bases, leaving 4 bases not matched to a gene. Germline assignment: CDR1 MGHRA and CDR2 YSYEKL. The CDR3 has 13 residues.

The gene calls are TRBV25-1 and TRBJ2-7, with D uncertain. The germline CDR1 and CDR2 sequences are MGHDK and SYGVNS. Trimming pared 3 bases from V and 1 base from J, leaving 7 bases between. This CDR3 is 13 amino acids long. The CDR3 sequence: CASSDSSSYEQYF. The DNA for the CDR3 is TGTGCCAGCAGTGATAGTTCGTCCTACGAGCAGTACTTC.

J is TRBJ1-5 and V is TRBV27; 8 positions match TRBD1. The germline gives CDR1 MNHEY, CDR2 SMNVEV (reference sequence). V was clipped by 3 bases and J by 3 bases; unmatched bases: 4. The CDR3 runs 15 residues. This CDR3 is CASSFGQGANQPQHF. CDR3 sequence (DNA): TGTGCCAGCAGTTTCGGGCAGGGGGCCAATCAGCCCCAGCATTTT.

The V and J genes are TRBV18 and TRBJ1-2; 8 bases line up with TRBD1. Germline CDR1 is KGHSH and CDR2 is LQKENI. V lost 6 bases, J lost 6 bases, and 12 bases stayed unmatched. The CDR3 sequence is 15 residues long. CDR3 in amino acids: CASSEVSGGVDGYTF. As DNA, the CDR3 is TGTGCCAGCTCGGAGGTTTCAGGGGGCGTCGATGGCTACACCTTC. Supplemented by reference TRBV18 and TRBJ1-2, the full variable domain reads NAGVMQNPRHLVRRRGQEARLRCSPMKGHSHVYWYRQLPEEGLKFMVYLQKENIIDESGMPKERFSAEFPKEGPSILRIQQVVRGDSAAYFCASSEVSGGVDGYTFGSGTRLTVV.

V usage is TRBV2 and J usage is TRBJ2-7, with a possible D match to TRBD1 (5 bases). Germline V gives CDR1 SNHLY, CDR2 FYNNEI. The CDR3 extends over 16 amino acids. Trimming shortened V by 3 bases and J by 9 bases, and 24 bases separated the two germline ends. CDR3 sequence reads: CASSDRGIPIPFGQYF. The CDR3 DNA sequence: TGTGCCAGCAGTGATAGGGGCATACCGATACCGTTCGGGCAGTACTTC.

The chain combines TRBV9 with TRBJ2-7; TRBD2 agrees at 9 bases. The CDR3 runs 15 residues. J was trimmed by 5 bases and V by 3 bases; bases with no gene match: 9. CDR1 is SGDLS, CDR2 YYNGEE, per germline. The CDR3 is CASSAQPGLAHEQYF. The CDR3 DNA reads as TGTGCCAGCAGCGCCCAGCCGGGACTAGCTCACGAGCAGTACTTC.

The chain combines TRBV5-1 with TRBJ2-7; 7 nucleotides agree with TRBD1. The CDR3 is made up of 19 amino acids. Germline lookup yields CDR1 SGHRS and CDR2 YFSETQ. Trimming cost V 1 base and J 2 bases; bases outside gene matches: 18. The DNA of the CDR3 is TGCGCCAGCAGCTTGAGGGGAATTAGGACAGGACCCATTCCCTACGAGCAGTACTTC. Its translation: CASSLRGIRTGPIPYEQYF.